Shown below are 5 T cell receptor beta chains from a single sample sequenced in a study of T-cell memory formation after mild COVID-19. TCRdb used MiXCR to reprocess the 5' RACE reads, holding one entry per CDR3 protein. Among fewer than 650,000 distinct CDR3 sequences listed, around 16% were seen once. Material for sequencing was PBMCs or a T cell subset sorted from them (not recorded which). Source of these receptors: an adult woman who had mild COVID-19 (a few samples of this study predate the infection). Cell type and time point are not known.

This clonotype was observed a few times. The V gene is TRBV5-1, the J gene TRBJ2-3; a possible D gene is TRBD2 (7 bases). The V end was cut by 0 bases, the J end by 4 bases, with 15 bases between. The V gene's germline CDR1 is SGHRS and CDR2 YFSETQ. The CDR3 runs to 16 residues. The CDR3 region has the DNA TGCGCCAGCAGCTTGGCCGGGGGGCTCATTGCAGATACGCAGTATTTT. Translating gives CASSLAGGLIADTQYF.

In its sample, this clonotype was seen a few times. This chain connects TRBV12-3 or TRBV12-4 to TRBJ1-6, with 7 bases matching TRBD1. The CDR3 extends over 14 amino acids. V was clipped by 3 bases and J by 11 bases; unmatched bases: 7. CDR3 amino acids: CASSFLGGEAPLHF. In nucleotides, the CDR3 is TGTGCCAGCAGTTTCTTAGGGGGCGAGGCACCCCTCCACTTT.

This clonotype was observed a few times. The CDR3 nucleotides read TGTGCCAGCAGCTTAGGAGAGGGGTATTCCTACAATGAGCAGTTCTTC. Amino acid sequence: CASSLGEGYSYNEQFF. The rearrangement links TRBV7-8 to TRBJ2-1; D tentatively reads TRBD1 or TRBD2 (5 bases each). Germline V gives CDR1 SGHVS, CDR2 FQNEAQ. This CDR3 spans 16 amino acids. V was shortened by 1 base and J by 1 base, with 11 bases between the two germline ends.

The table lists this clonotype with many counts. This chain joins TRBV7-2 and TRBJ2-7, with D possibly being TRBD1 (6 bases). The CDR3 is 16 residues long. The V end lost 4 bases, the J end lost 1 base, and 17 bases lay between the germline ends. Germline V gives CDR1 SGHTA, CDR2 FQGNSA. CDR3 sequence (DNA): TGTGCCAGCAGCTCGCAGGGGATGTCGGGGTCCTACGAGCAGTACTTC. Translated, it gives CASSSQGMSGSYEQYF. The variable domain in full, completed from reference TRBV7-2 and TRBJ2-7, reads GAGVSQSPSNKVTEKGKDVELRCDPISGHTALYWYRQSLGQGLEFLIYFQGNSAPDKSGLPSDRFSAERTGGSVSTLTIQRTQQEDSAVYLCASSSQGMSGSYEQYFGPGTRLTVT.

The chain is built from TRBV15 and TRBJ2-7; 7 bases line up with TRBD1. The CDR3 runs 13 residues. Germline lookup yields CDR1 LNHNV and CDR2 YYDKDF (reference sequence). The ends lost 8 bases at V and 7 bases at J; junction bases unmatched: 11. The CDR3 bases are TGTGCCACCCGCATAGGGGACAGCCTAGAGCAGTACTTC. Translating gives CATRIGDSLEQYF.